Following are 6 T cell receptor beta chains from one sample sequenced in a study of T cell clonotyping in hematopoietic cell transplantation. Sequencing used immunoSEQ multiplex PCR; TCRdb keeps in-frame clones, though not all of them. The sample yields just under 9,500 clones, nearly 80% seen once. This sample comprised PBMCs, obtained 180 days after allogeneic stem cell transplant. These receptors were collected from a male patient aged 40-50 years who had an allogeneic stem cell transplant from a related donor, so the T cells may come from the graft donor. Some clones in this sample may be carry-over from other donors' samples.

Worth noting for this clone: This likely comes from a read error, as the CDR3 has no conserved phenylalanine or tryptophan at its end. The gene calls are TRBV18 and TRBJ1-2, with D perhaps matching TRBD1 (6 bases). Germline values: CDR1 KGHSH, CDR2 LQKENI. With 3 bases removed from V and 4 bases from J, the gap between germline ends came to 12 bases. CDR3 length: 14 residues. CDR3 loop: CASSPRTESYGYTL. Here the CDR3 DNA reads TGTGCCAGCTCACCCCGGACAGAAAGCTATGGCTACACCCTC.

J is TRBJ2-3 and V is TRBV6-1; 7 bases line up with TRBD1. Trimming cost V 0 bases and J 0 bases; bases outside gene matches: 3. CDR1 and CDR2 from the germline V gene are MNHNS and SASEGT. The CDR3 loop spans 16 amino acids. CDR3 nucleotides: TGTGCCAGCAGTGAAGCGACAGGGTTTAGCACAGATACGCAGTATTTT. Residues: CASSEATGFSTDTQYF.

This chain uses TRBV7-2 with TRBJ1-2; 9 nucleotides line up with TRBD1. V lost 8 bases and J lost 2; bases outside the gene matches: 6. This CDR3 is 14 amino acids long. Germline loops: CDR1 SGHTA, CDR2 FQGNSA. DNA of the CDR3: TGTGCCAGCGGACTGACAGGGGGGAACTATGGCTACACCTTC. Amino acids: CASGLTGGNYGYTF. The entire variable domain, with the rest obtained from reference TRBV7-2 and TRBJ1-2, is as follows: GAGVSQSPSNKVTEKGKDVELRCDPISGHTALYWYRQSLGQGLEFLIYFQGNSAPDKSGLPSDRFSAERTGGSVSTLTIQRTQQEDSAVYLCASGLTGGNYGYTFGSGTRLTVV.

V gene TRBV7-9 combines with J gene TRBJ2-7; TRBD1 matches at 9 bases. Germline V CDR1 and CDR2: SEHNR, FQNEAQ (reference sequence). The ends lost 2 bases at V and 1 base at J; junction bases unmatched: 12. The CDR3 spans 18 residues. As DNA, the CDR3 is TGTGCCAGCAGCTTAACCCTCTCGGGGACAGGGATTTCCTACGAGCAGTACTTC. Translating gives CASSLTLSGTGISYEQYF.

The sample holds a few counts of this clone. This chain's CDR3 is CASSYTGDGYTF. The CDR3 DNA is TGTGCCAGCAGTTACACAGGGGATGGCTACACCTTC. This chain joins TRBV6-6 and TRBJ1-2; 7 bases are a match to TRBD1. Per germline, CDR1 MNHNY and CDR2 SVGAGI (reference sequence). This CDR3 comprises 12 residues. The V gene end was trimmed by 2 bases and the J gene end by 6 bases; junction bases not matched to a gene: 0.

The rearrangement links TRBV5-4 to TRBJ1-2; D is perhaps TRBD1 (6 bases). CDR1 SGHNT and CDR2 YYREEE come from the germline V gene (reference sequence). The CDR3 runs 14 residues. Trimming cost V 0 bases and J 7 bases, with 13 bases left between them. The CDR3 loop is CASSLDRDNIGYTF. DNA of the CDR3: TGTGCCAGCAGCTTGGATCGGGACAACATTGGCTACACCTTC.